The 21 T cell receptor beta chains below all came from one sample that was sequenced in a study of T cell responses to AZD1222 COVID-19 vaccine. The assay was immunoSEQ multiplex PCR, and TCRdb's table has in-frame clones only and misses some. The profile shows about 150,000 clones, more than 90% of them singletons. Source: peripheral blood, taken on day 0 of AZD1222 vaccination. Receptor source: an adult in good health.

J is TRBJ2-1 and V is TRBV5-1, with D possibly TRBD1 on 6 matching bases. CDR1 is SGHRS and CDR2 is YFSETQ in the germline V gene. With 3 bases removed from V and 0 bases from J, the gap between germline ends came to 19 bases. The CDR3 runs 18 residues. CDR3 nucleotides: TGCGCCAGCAGCTCACCGGGACACTTAAAGAGCTCCTACAATGAGCAGTTCTTC. Translating it yields CASSSPGHLKSSYNEQFF. The whole variable domain, filled in from reference TRBV5-1 and TRBJ2-1, reads KAGVTQTPRYLIKTRGQQVTLSCSPISGHRSVSWYQQTPGQGLQFLFEYFSETQRNKGNFPGRFSGRQFSNSRSEMNVSTLELGDSALYLCASSSPGHLKSSYNEQFFGPGTRLTVL.

This clone was detected once. J is TRBJ2-7 and V is TRBV29-1; D possibly corresponds to TRBD2 (6 bases). Looked up from germline, CDR1 is SQVTM and CDR2 is ANQGSEA. Trimming removed 1 base at V and 1 base at J, with 11 bases between. CDR3 length: 14 amino acids. The CDR3 sequence: CSVEGLEGSYEQYF. The CDR3 region has the DNA TGCAGCGTTGAAGGGTTGGAGGGGTCCTACGAGCAGTACTTC.

V usage is TRBV12-3 or TRBV12-4 and J usage is TRBJ2-7, with a tentative D call TRBD2 (5 bases). CDR3 size: 13 residues. Trimming stripped 7 bases from V and 3 bases from J, with 13 bases between. The DNA of the CDR3 is TGTGCCAGCACCCGTGGGAGCAGCTACGAGCAGTACTTC. Translated, it gives CASTRGSSYEQYF.

The chain couples TRBV3-1 (or the pseudogene TRBV3-2) to TRBJ1-1; D remains unclear. CDR3 length: 14 residues. The germline V gene encodes CDR1 LGHDT and CDR2 YNNKEL (reference sequence). The V gene lost 0 bases and the J gene lost 4 bases, with 9 bases spanning the gap. CDR3 coding DNA: TGTGCCAGCAGCCAAGACATTCGTGGCACTGAAGCTTTCTTT. It is translated as CASSQDIRGTEAFF.

V is TRBV27 and J is TRBJ2-2; D is tentatively TRBD1 or TRBD2 (5 bases each). Per the germline V gene, CDR1 is MNHEY and CDR2 is SMNVEV (reference sequence). V dropped 3 bases and J dropped 2 bases, with 10 bases sitting between them. The CDR3 sequence is 15 residues long. The CDR3 sequence is CASSFRGANTGELFF. The CDR3 coding sequence is TGTGCCAGCAGTTTTCGAGGGGCAAACACCGGGGAGCTGTTTTTT.

V gene TRBV4-2 combines with J gene TRBJ2-5, with 13 bases matching TRBD2. Germline V gene lookup returns CDR1 LGHNA and CDR2 YNFKEQ. After removal of 3 bases from V and 5 bases from J, the junction contained 3 bases not matched to a gene. The CDR3 runs to 15 residues. The CDR3 DNA is TGTGCCAGCAGCCAGGAGACTAGCGGGAGGGAGACCCAGTACTTC. Its protein product is CASSQETSGRETQYF.

Points on this clone: Within the sample, other DNA sequences also encode this same CDR3. J is TRBJ2-7 and V is TRBV19; 11 bases are shared with TRBD1. With 8 bases clipped from V and 3 bases from J, the junction kept 6 bases outside the gene matches. CDR1 is LNHDA, CDR2 SQIVND, per germline (reference sequence). The CDR3 covers 14 residues. The CDR3 nucleotides are TGTGCCAGTTCTCCGGGACAGGGGGGCTACGAGCAGTACTTC. This gives the protein CASSPGQGGYEQYF.

This clone has only one observation. The chain combines TRBV29-1 with TRBJ2-3, with D possibly being TRBD2 (6 bases). Trimming shortened V by 4 bases and J by 0 bases, and 11 bases separated the two germline ends. The germline V gene encodes CDR1 SQVTM and CDR2 ANQGSEA. CDR3 size: 14 residues. CDR3 coding DNA: TGCAGCGTTGGAGGGCGGGGAAGCACAGATACGCAGTATTTT. Translating it yields CSVGGRGSTDTQYF.

V is TRBV30 and J is TRBJ1-4; no clear D gene. The CDR3 runs 14 residues. Trimming removed 5 bases at V and 3 bases at J, with 13 bases between. Germline assignment: CDR1 GTSNPN and CDR2 SVGIG (reference sequence). This CDR3 is CAWSRGGANEKLFF. In nucleotides, the CDR3 is TGTGCCTGGTCCCGGGGAGGCGCTAATGAAAAACTGTTTTTT.

The rearrangement joins TRBV7-8 to TRBJ2-7, with 11 nucleotides matching TRBD1. J was trimmed by 4 bases and V by 0 bases; bases with no gene match: 5. The CDR3 contains 16 residues. Germline V gives CDR1 SGHVS, CDR2 FQNEAQ. The CDR3 nucleotides read TGTGCCAGCAGCTTAGCTCTTGGGACAGGGGGATACGAGCAGTACTTC. Translated: CASSLALGTGGYEQYF.

This rearrangement joins TRBV4-1 to TRBJ1-2, with TRBD1 matching 9 bases. Germline V lookup: CDR1 MGHRA, CDR2 YSYEKL. This CDR3 has 14 amino acids. Trimming removed 0 bases from V and 4 bases from J; junction bases left unmatched: 0. CDR3 region: CASSQETGGYGYTF. The CDR3 bases are TGCGCCAGCAGCCAAGAGACAGGGGGCTATGGCTACACCTTC.

The chain joins TRBV27 to TRBJ1-1; a possible D gene is TRBD1 (5 bases). The CDR3 is made up of 16 amino acids. The V gene's germline CDR1 is MNHEY and CDR2 SMNVEV (reference sequence). The V end lost 5 bases, the J end lost 4 bases, and 20 bases lay between the germline ends. As DNA, the CDR3 is TGTGCCAGCAGTCCTACGCCAGGGAGGTTGGGCACTGAAGCTTTCTTT. This sequence encodes CASSPTPGRLGTEAFF.

The chain is built from TRBV11-2 and TRBJ2-7, with 8 bases matching TRBD1. V gave up 4 bases and J gave up 7 bases; unmatched junction bases: 15. The length of the CDR3 is 16 residues. Germline V gives CDR1 SGHAT, CDR2 FQNNGV. The CDR3: CASSSKIRDRPWEQYF. CDR3 nucleotide sequence: TGTGCCAGCAGCTCGAAAATCCGGGACAGGCCGTGGGAGCAGTACTTC.

The gene calls are TRBV29-1 and TRBJ1-1; 10 nucleotides line up with TRBD1. V gave up 4 bases and J gave up 11 bases; unmatched junction bases: 4. The CDR3 runs 11 residues. CDR1 and CDR2 from the germline V gene are SQVTM and ANQGSEA. This chain's CDR3 is CSVGTGGEAFF. The CDR3 nucleotides read TGCAGCGTTGGGACAGGGGGTGAGGCTTTCTTT.

This chain uses TRBV4-3 with TRBJ1-1; no clear D. The CDR3 has 13 amino acids. Germline V gene sequence: CDR1 LGHNA, CDR2 YSLEER. Trimming cost V 0 bases and J 11 bases, with 13 bases left between them. The CDR3 DNA reads as TGCGCCAGCAGCCAAGATCGAACACGAAGGGCTTTCTTT. Translating gives CASSQDRTRRAFF.

The chain combines TRBV6-2 or TRBV6-3 with TRBJ1-2, with a possible D match to TRBD1 (5 bases). Germline V gene data show CDR1 as MNHEY and CDR2 as SVGEGT. V was cut by 4 bases and J by 5 bases, with 8 bases left in between. The CDR3 consists of 12 residues. The CDR3 nucleotides read TGTGCCAGCAGTTGGGACGGATATGGCTACACCTTC. Its translation is CASSWDGYGYTF.

The chain has TRBV6-5 and TRBJ2-7; 8 bases match TRBD2. The V gene's germline CDR1 is MNHEY and CDR2 SVGAGI. The CDR3 contains 13 residues. The trim removed 6 bases at V and 3 bases at J, leaving 4 bases unmatched. CDR3 in amino acids: CASRRGVGYEQYF. The CDR3 DNA reads TGTGCCAGCAGGCGGGGGGTGGGCTACGAGCAGTACTTC.

This rearrangement joins TRBV18 to TRBJ1-1; TRBD1 is a possible D gene (6 bases). Trimming stripped 3 bases from V and 12 bases from J, with 23 bases between. This CDR3 comprises 15 residues. The germline gives CDR1 KGHSH, CDR2 LQKENI. Here the CDR3 DNA reads TGTGCCAGCTCACCGACCACGGAGGGAACAGGGAGAACTTTCTTT. Translation: CASSPTTEGTGRTFF.

In its sample, this clone was seen once. This sequence joins TRBV5-1 and TRBJ1-2; D gene ambiguous. CDR3 length: 15 amino acids. Germline assignment: CDR1 SGHRS and CDR2 YFSETQ. The V gene lost 4 bases and the J gene lost 1 base, with 14 bases spanning the gap. This chain's CDR3 is CASSLSPEGNYGYTF. The DNA for the CDR3 is TGCGCCAGCAGCCTCAGTCCCGAGGGTAACTATGGCTACACCTTC. Full variable domain (outside the CDR3, taken from reference TRBV5-1 and TRBJ1-2): KAGVTQTPRYLIKTRGQQVTLSCSPISGHRSVSWYQQTPGQGLQFLFEYFSETQRNKGNFPGRFSGRQFSNSRSEMNVSTLELGDSALYLCASSLSPEGNYGYTFGSGTRLTVV.

The chain employs TRBV7-2 and TRBJ2-3; 8 bases agree with TRBD1. The junction had 9 bases not matched to a gene; V was cut back by 5 bases and J by 2 bases. Germline V gives CDR1 SGHTA, CDR2 FQGNSA. The CDR3 spans 16 residues. Here the CDR3 DNA reads TGTGCCAGCAGCCCGGGAGCCAGGGGGCTCACAGATACGCAGTATTTT. It specifies CASSPGARGLTDTQYF.

This chain uses TRBV5-4 with TRBJ1-1, with TRBD1 as a possible D gene (5 bases). The V end lost 0 bases, the J end lost 3 bases, and 9 bases lay between the germline ends. The CDR3 length is 14 residues. The V gene's germline CDR1 is SGHNT and CDR2 YYREEE (reference sequence). The CDR3 spells CASSLEGIDTEAFF. For the CDR3, the DNA is TGTGCCAGCAGCTTGGAGGGGATTGACACTGAAGCTTTCTTT.